This T cell receptor beta chain originates from a study of T-cell memory formation after mild COVID-19. Study background: Among the donors, TCR clusters were largely specific to each donor. Study-level points and caveats: Contracting CD4+ clones were located mainly in CM and EM, and CD8+ clones in EMRA. Confirmation of SARS-CoV-2 specificity was lacking for second-wave clones peaking day 37.

5'RACE with constant-segment primers built TCRalpha and TCRbeta cDNA libraries with UMIs. TCRdb reanalysed the 5' RACE reads using MiXCR and keeps one entry per CDR3 protein. The sample has about 470,000 distinct CDR3 sequences; 18% are singletons. About this clonotype itself: The antigen is unknown.

Germline lookup yields CDR1 LGHNA and CDR2 YNFKEQ. The CDR3 extends over 12 amino acids. Trimming left V 0 bases short and J 9 bases short, with 8 bases between. V usage is TRBV4-2 and J usage is TRBJ1-2; D remains unclear. Sequencing was done on a sample of PBMCs or a T cell subset sorted from them (not recorded which). The clonotype originates from an adult woman who had mild COVID-19 (a few samples of this study predate the infection). Cell type and time point are not known. CDR3 DNA: TGTGCCAGCAGCCAAGACAGAGGGAGCTACACCTTC. This translates into CASSQDRGSYTF.